These 12 T cell receptor beta chains were sequenced from one sample in a study of blood T cell repertoires in COVID-19. Some clones are missing from TCRdb's copy, which holds only in-frame ones; the method was immunoSEQ multiplex PCR. Of 70,000 or so clones listed, roughly 84% are singletons. The specimen sequenced was peripheral blood. Receptors were obtained from a man older than 75 with active or convalescent COVID-19.

J is TRBJ2-7 and V is TRBV3-1 (or the pseudogene TRBV3-2); 10 bases are a match to TRBD2. CDR1 is LGHDT, CDR2 YNNKEL, per germline (reference sequence). The CDR3 is 14 amino acids. J was trimmed by 4 bases and V by 4 bases; bases with no gene match: 4. CDR3 sequence reads: CASSPTSGPYEQYF. The CDR3, as DNA: TGTGCCAGCAGCCCGACTAGCGGGCCTTACGAGCAGTACTTC.

The chain links TRBV19 to TRBJ1-2, with D unclear. Germline CDR1 is LNHDA and CDR2 is SQIVND (reference sequence). Trimming shortened V by 6 bases and J by 4 bases, and 15 bases separated the two germline ends. The CDR3 runs 14 residues. CDR3 DNA: TGTGCCAGTAGATCCGGGGATCGGGGCTATGGCTACACCTTC. Its protein product is CASRSGDRGYGYTF.

This chain connects TRBV3-1 (or the pseudogene TRBV3-2) to TRBJ2-5; 7 nucleotides line up with TRBD2. Per the germline V gene, CDR1 is LGHDT and CDR2 is YNNKEL (reference sequence). The J segment lost 3 bases and the V segment lost 4 bases, leaving 8 bases of the junction unmatched. The CDR3 has 15 residues. CDR3: CASSPPWAGEETQYF. In DNA form, the CDR3 reads TGTGCCAGCAGCCCTCCTTGGGCGGGGGAAGAGACCCAGTACTTC.

This clone was counted between two and nine times. The chain couples TRBV21-1 to TRBJ2-3; the D call in the table, TRBD2, was not verified against the DNA. TRBV21-1 is shown as a pseudogene. The CDR3 has 16 residues. CDR3: CASSPWTSGSTDTQYF. The CDR3, as DNA: TGTGCCAGCAGCCCTTGGACTAGCGGAAGCACAGATACGCAGTATTTT.

The rearrangement uses TRBV3-1 (or the pseudogene TRBV3-2) and TRBJ2-2; D is possibly TRBD2 (6 bases). Trimming left V 4 bases short and J 7 bases short, with 13 bases between. Per the germline V gene, CDR1 is LGHDT and CDR2 is YNNKEL (reference sequence). The CDR3 has 14 amino acids. CDR3 bases: TGTGCCAGCAGCCCTCGGGGGATTGGCGGGGAGCTGTTTTTT. Translated, it gives CASSPRGIGGELFF.

This chain connects TRBV4-1 to TRBJ2-7; 9 nucleotides align to TRBD1. The V gene's germline CDR1 is MGHRA and CDR2 YSYEKL. The V segment lost 1 base and the J segment 3 bases; nucleotides outside the gene matches: 4. This CDR3 contains 15 residues. CDR3: CASSQGQGVFYEQYF. The CDR3 DNA reads TGCGCCAGCAGCCAAGGACAGGGGGTTTTCTACGAGCAGTACTTC.

This clone was counted a few times. V and J are TRBV4-1 and TRBJ1-6; TRBD1 aligns across 8 bases. The CDR3 covers 17 residues. CDR1 and CDR2 (germline): MGHRA, YSYEKL. V lost 1 base and J lost 7; bases outside the gene matches: 9. The CDR3 loop is CASSQAQGARGNSPLHF. The CDR3 coding sequence is TGCGCCAGCAGCCAAGCTCAGGGGGCGCGAGGGAATTCACCCCTCCACTTT.

There are a few counts of this clone. The gene calls are TRBV28 and TRBJ1-5; perhaps TRBD1 as D (5 bases). There are 15 residues in the CDR3. V gave up 6 bases and J gave up 2 bases, with 14 bases separating them. CDR1 is MDHEN and CDR2 is SYDVKM in the germline V gene. The CDR3 reads CASRIRVVGNQPQHF. The CDR3 DNA reads TGTGCCAGCAGAATCAGGGTCGTAGGCAATCAGCCCCAGCATTTT.

This chain uses TRBV29-1 with TRBJ2-7, with 7 bases lining up with TRBD1. V gave up 6 bases and J gave up 0 bases; unmatched junction bases: 8. CDR1 is SQVTM, CDR2 ANQGSEA, per germline. The CDR3 totals 14 residues. The CDR3 loop reads CSVAGTVSSYEQYF. For the CDR3, the DNA is TGCAGCGTAGCCGGGACAGTGAGCTCCTACGAGCAGTACTTC.

This rearrangement joins TRBV2 to TRBJ2-3; 7 bases agree with TRBD1. Per the germline V gene, CDR1 is SNHLY and CDR2 is FYNNEI. Trimming cost V 3 bases and J 3 bases; bases outside gene matches: 0. This CDR3 contains 13 residues. The CDR3 loop reads CASSEDRTDTQYF. The DNA of the CDR3 is TGTGCCAGCAGTGAGGACAGGACAGATACGCAGTATTTT.

The chain couples TRBV6-5 to TRBJ2-2; TRBD2 aligns across 7 bases. The CDR3 totals 16 residues. The ends lost 4 bases at V and 0 bases at J; junction bases unmatched: 5. Germline V gene sequence: CDR1 MNHEY, CDR2 SVGAGI. The CDR3 loop is CASSWEGAPNTGELFF. Here the CDR3 DNA reads TGTGCCAGCAGTTGGGAGGGAGCTCCGAACACCGGGGAGCTGTTTTTT.

The rearrangement joins TRBV19 to TRBJ1-3; 7 nucleotides agree with TRBD1. The germline V gene encodes CDR1 LNHDA and CDR2 SQIVND (reference sequence). The CDR3 sequence is 13 residues long. J gave up 8 bases and V 5 bases, and 6 bases lay outside the gene matches. The chain's CDR3 is CASSAQGSDTIYF. DNA for the CDR3: TGTGCCAGTAGTGCACAGGGGTCGGACACCATATATTTT.